These 26 T cell receptor beta chains were sequenced from one sample in a study of cytotoxic CD8 clonotypes in ibrutinib-treated CLL. Some clones are missing from TCRdb's copy, which holds only in-frame ones; the method was immunoSEQ multiplex PCR. The sample carries about 310,000 clones, 70% to 80% recorded once. Specimen: PBMCs, collected before ibrutinib treatment. The receptors come from a human donor with chronic lymphocytic leukemia.

The rearrangement uses TRBV19 and TRBJ1-1; no clear D. Germline assignment: CDR1 LNHDA and CDR2 SQIVND (reference sequence). The CDR3 has 14 residues. V was trimmed by 1 base and J by 0 bases, leaving 6 bases between them. CDR3 coding DNA: TGTGCCAGTAGTATAGGACCCATGAACACTGAAGCTTTCTTT. Encoded protein: CASSIGPMNTEAFF.

V gene TRBV2 combines with J gene TRBJ1-2; no definite D call. V was pared by 2 bases and J by 7 bases, with 17 bases between. This CDR3 region has 15 residues. CDR1 and CDR2 (germline): SNHLY, FYNNEI. CDR3 amino acids: CASSELRSGGLGYTF. The CDR3 DNA follows: TGTGCCAGCAGTGAACTTCGCAGTGGAGGACTTGGCTACACCTTC.

V usage is TRBV5-1 and J usage is TRBJ2-2; D not resolved. Germline V gene lookup returns CDR1 SGHRS and CDR2 YFSETQ. Deletions cut 0 bases from V and 5 bases from J, with 8 bases between. This CDR3 is 14 amino acids long. CDR3 sequence: CASSLAMGTGELFF. The CDR3 DNA reads as TGCGCCAGCAGCTTGGCCATGGGGACCGGGGAGCTGTTTTTT.

This rearrangement joins TRBV7-9 to TRBJ1-1; the D gene is possibly TRBD1 (6 bases). Germline CDR1 SEHNR, CDR2 FQNEAQ (reference sequence). The CDR3 loop spans 13 amino acids. V lost 6 bases and J 4 bases, leaving 12 bases between the germline ends. The CDR3 reads CASRLQGSTEAFF. In nucleotides, the CDR3 is TGTGCCAGCAGGTTACAGGGATCCACTGAAGCTTTCTTT.

V gene TRBV18 combines with J gene TRBJ2-2; the D gene is possibly TRBD2 (5 bases). This CDR3 has 18 residues. Per the germline V gene, CDR1 is KGHSH and CDR2 is LQKENI. Trimming shortened V by 2 bases and J by 2 bases, and 18 bases separated the two germline ends. CDR3 loop: CASSPKIAGLFNTGELFF. DNA for the CDR3: TGTGCCAGCTCACCAAAGATAGCCGGACTTTTTAACACCGGGGAGCTGTTTTTT.

The chain employs TRBV4-2 and TRBJ1-2; D gene ambiguous. This CDR3 spans 16 amino acids. The germline gives CDR1 LGHNA, CDR2 YNFKEQ. Deletions cut 0 bases from V and 4 bases from J, with 15 bases between. DNA for the CDR3: TGTGCCAGCAGCCAAGATCGTGAGGCTGGTGGCTATGGCTACACCTTC. It encodes CASSQDREAGGYGYTF.

The CDR3 DNA reads TGTGCCAGCAGTCCACCGCTGGTGAGCTCCTACAATGAGCAGTTCTTC. Protein product: CASSPPLVSSYNEQFF. V and J are TRBV28 and TRBJ2-1; D is undetermined. V dropped 5 bases and J dropped 0 bases, with 14 bases sitting between them. The germline V gene encodes CDR1 MDHEN and CDR2 SYDVKM. The CDR3 totals 16 residues. Full variable domain (missing parts from reference TRBV28 and TRBJ2-1): DVKVTQSSRYLVKRTGEKVFLECVQDMDHENMFWYRQDPGLGLRLIYFSYDVKMKEKGDIPEGYSVSREKKERFSLILESASTNQTSMYLCASSPPLVSSYNEQFFGPGTRLTVL.

The V gene is TRBV10-3, the J gene TRBJ2-5, with TRBD2 matching over 8 bases. The CDR3 totals 12 residues. The germline V gene has CDR1 ENHRY and CDR2 SYGVKD. Trimming removed 9 bases from V and 5 bases from J; junction bases left unmatched: 5. The DNA of the CDR3 is TGTGCCATGAGCGGGAGTGGGGAGACCCAGTACTTC. This translates into CAMSGSGETQYF.

This clone was detected a few times. This rearrangement joins TRBV30 to TRBJ1-4; maybe TRBD1 (5 bases). This CDR3 is built from 16 residues. CDR1 is GTSNPN, CDR2 SVGIG, per germline (reference sequence). Trimming cost V 5 bases and J 5 bases, with 21 bases left between them. This chain's CDR3 is CAWWPPTGGANEKLFF. The CDR3 DNA sequence: TGTGCCTGGTGGCCACCAACCGGTGGGGCAAATGAAAAACTGTTTTTT.

This chain's CDR3 is CASSGGSYNEQFF. The CDR3 coding sequence is TGTGCCAGTAGTGGGGGGTCCTACAATGAGCAGTTCTTC. The genes are TRBV19 and TRBJ2-1; a weak D match, TRBD2 (6 bases). Between the trimmed V and J ends, which lost 5 bases and 1 base, there was a span of 6 bases. The CDR3 covers 13 residues. CDR1 is LNHDA and CDR2 is SQIVND in the germline V gene (reference sequence).

This clone was counted a single time. The V call is TRBV11-2, the J call TRBJ1-2; tentatively, D is TRBD1 (6 bases). CDR3 length: 16 residues. V was shortened by 5 bases and J by 7 bases, with 23 bases between the two germline ends. In germline, CDR1 is SGHAT, CDR2 FQNNGV. The CDR3 DNA follows: TGTGCCAGCAGCGTATTCTTGGGGAAACAGGGAAGTGGCTACACCTTC. This translates into CASSVFLGKQGSGYTF.

V usage is TRBV7-8 and J usage is TRBJ2-3; D gene ambiguous. Germline V gives CDR1 SGHVS, CDR2 FQNEAQ. V lost 0 bases and J 4 bases, leaving 8 bases between the germline ends. The CDR3 is 14 amino acids. The chain's CDR3 is CASSLALTADTQYF. CDR3 nucleotide sequence: TGTGCCAGCAGCTTAGCGCTGACGGCAGATACGCAGTATTTT.

This clone has just one count. The J gene is TRBJ2-7, the V gene TRBV7-6, with D unclear. Germline-derived CDR1 and CDR2 are SGHVS and FNYEAQ. Trimming shortened V by 5 bases and J by 5 bases, and 13 bases separated the two germline ends. The CDR3 totals 13 residues. The CDR3 region is CASSRSGTDEQYF. DNA for the CDR3: TGTGCCAGCAGCCGAAGTGGAACAGACGAGCAGTACTTC.

This chain uses TRBV29-1 with TRBJ2-1, with 12 bases matching TRBD2. Germline V gene lookup returns CDR1 SQVTM and CDR2 ANQGSEA. Trimming cost V 1 base and J 1 base; bases outside gene matches: 8. The CDR3 has 18 amino acids. The CDR3 sequence: CSVEGNLAGGPSYNEQFF. DNA of the CDR3: TGCAGCGTTGAAGGGAACCTAGCGGGAGGGCCGTCCTACAATGAGCAGTTCTTC.

The V gene is TRBV11-2, the J gene TRBJ2-1; D tentatively fits TRBD1 or TRBD2 (5 bases each). Germline CDR1 and CDR2: SGHAT and FQNNGV. Trimming took off 0 bases at V and 10 bases at J, with 16 bases between the two ends. The CDR3 is 15 residues long. Here the CDR3 reads CASSLELLNRDEQFF. The CDR3 DNA follows: TGTGCCAGCAGCTTAGAGCTTCTTAATAGGGACGAGCAGTTCTTC.

The chain uses TRBV28 and TRBJ2-7; 8 nucleotides line up with TRBD1. The CDR3 has 14 residues. Germline CDR1 is MDHEN and CDR2 is SYDVKM. Trimming at V came to 6 bases and at J to 5 bases, leaving 9 bases not matched to a gene. This chain's CDR3 is CASSRSTDRDEQYF. CDR3 coding DNA: TGTGCCAGCAGCCGAAGTACGGACAGGGACGAGCAGTACTTC.

This sequence joins TRBV5-1 and TRBJ2-1, with D perhaps matching TRBD1 (5 bases). This CDR3 contains 14 residues. In germline, CDR1 is SGHRS, CDR2 YFSETQ. V lost 3 bases and J 0 bases, leaving 7 bases between the germline ends. The CDR3 loop reads CASSYDSSYNEQFF. DNA for the CDR3: TGCGCCAGCAGCTACGACAGCTCCTACAATGAGCAGTTCTTC.

The V gene is TRBV11-2, the J gene TRBJ2-2; 13 bases line up with TRBD2. This CDR3 is built from 16 residues. In germline, CDR1 is SGHAT, CDR2 FQNNGV. The trim removed 4 bases at V and 4 bases at J, leaving 3 bases unmatched. The CDR3 protein is CASSSGLAGITGELFF. CDR3 bases: TGTGCCAGCAGCTCGGGACTAGCGGGAATCACCGGGGAGCTGTTTTTT.

The rearrangement links TRBV14 to TRBJ2-1; no firm D call. Germline V gene data show CDR1 as SGHDN and CDR2 as FVKESK. The CDR3 length is 15 residues. Trimming pared 3 bases from V and 5 bases from J, leaving 14 bases between. In nucleotides, the CDR3 is TGTGCCAGCAGCCATTGGGGTAGTATGGACAATGAGCAGTTCTTC. Translated: CASSHWGSMDNEQFF. The full variable domain, completed using reference TRBV14 and TRBJ2-1, is EAGVTQFPSHSVIEKGQTVTLRCDPISGHDNLYWYRRVMGKEIKFLLHFVKESKQDESGMPNNRFLAERTGGTYSTLKVQPAELEDSGVYFCASSHWGSMDNEQFFGPGTRLTVL.

The rearrangement joins TRBV7-2 to TRBJ2-7, with unresolved D. Trimming removed 4 bases from V and 0 bases from J, with 13 bases in between. Germline assignment: CDR1 SGHTA and CDR2 FQGNSA. The CDR3 consists of 15 residues. CDR3 region: CASSSGGRHSYEQYF. The CDR3 bases are TGTGCCAGCAGCTCGGGTGGCCGTCACTCCTACGAGCAGTACTTC.

The chain joins TRBV7-2 to TRBJ1-5, with D unresolved. The CDR3 has 14 residues. CDR1 and CDR2 (germline): SGHTA, FQGNSA. V shed 2 bases and J shed 2 bases, with 7 bases lying between them. DNA of the CDR3: TGTGCCAGCAGCTTATCCCGGGGCAATCAGCCCCAGCATTTT. Translating it yields CASSLSRGNQPQHF.

The chain recombines TRBV9 with TRBJ2-1; 8 bases match TRBD2. CDR3 length: 17 residues. Germline CDR1 SGDLS, CDR2 YYNGEE. Losses at the gene ends were 0 bases for V and 7 bases for J; bases not matched to a gene: 12. CDR3 coding DNA: TGTGCCAGCAGCGTAGCTCCCGGGGGGGAGGACCCAAATGAGCAGTTCTTC. Translating it yields CASSVAPGGEDPNEQFF.

V gene TRBV2 combines with J gene TRBJ2-5; D ambiguous. The length of the CDR3 is 13 residues. Trimming removed 1 base from V and 0 bases from J, with 3 bases in between. Germline V gene data show CDR1 as SNHLY and CDR2 as FYNNEI. This CDR3 is CASSEEYQETQYF. The CDR3 DNA reads as TGTGCCAGCAGTGAAGAGTACCAAGAGACCCAGTACTTC.

This chain links TRBV7-6 with TRBJ2-2; D may be TRBD1 (6 bases). Trimming left V 5 bases short and J 0 bases short, with 13 bases between. Per the germline V gene, CDR1 is SGHVS and CDR2 is FNYEAQ. The CDR3 is made up of 16 amino acids. The chain's CDR3 is CASSVTGNANTGELFF. The DNA for the CDR3 is TGTGCCAGCAGCGTAACAGGGAACGCGAACACCGGGGAGCTGTTTTTT.

The J gene is TRBJ2-7, the V gene TRBV6-6, with D possibly TRBD1 on 5 matching bases. CDR1 MNHNY and CDR2 SVGAGI come from the germline V gene (reference sequence). The CDR3 sequence is 12 residues long. V lost 8 bases, J lost 4 bases, and 12 bases lay in between. CDR3 nucleotide sequence: TGTGCCAGCGCACCAGGGCAATACGAGCAGTACTTC. Translation gives CASAPGQYEQYF.

CDR3: CASSLLRGRDQETQYF. CDR3 DNA: TGTGCCAGCAGCTTATTAAGGGGGCGCGATCAAGAGACCCAGTACTTC. This sequence joins TRBV7-9 and TRBJ2-5, with 7 bases fitting TRBD1. The CDR3 runs 16 residues. Germline V gives CDR1 SEHNR, CDR2 FQNEAQ (reference sequence). The V segment lost 2 bases and the J segment 2 bases; nucleotides outside the gene matches: 8.